One sample yielded the 23 T cell receptor beta chains listed below, sequenced in a study of blood T cell repertoires in COVID-19. Sequenced by immunoSEQ multiplex PCR; TCRdb stores in-frame clones only, minus some. The sample has under 300,000 clones; more than 80% are singletons. Source material: peripheral blood. All receptors derive from a woman in her 30s with active or convalescent COVID-19.

The J gene is TRBJ1-1, the V gene TRBV7-2; 8 positions match TRBD1. V dropped 5 bases and J dropped 4; count of bases not matched to a gene: 9. Per the germline V gene, CDR1 is SGHTA and CDR2 is FQGNSA. This CDR3 is 15 amino acids long. For the CDR3, the DNA is TGTGCCAGCAGCCCAAGGACAGGGTTAGGCACTGAAGCTTTCTTT. Encoded protein: CASSPRTGLGTEAFF.

This rearrangement joins TRBV6-4 to TRBJ1-1; D possibly corresponds to TRBD1 (5 bases). CDR1 and CDR2 (germline): MRHNA, SNTAGT. The length of the CDR3 is 16 residues. The V and J ends lost 6 bases and 0 bases respectively, with 17 bases between them. CDR3 residues: CASSVPGNLMNTEAFF. The CDR3 coding sequence is TGTGCCAGCAGCGTTCCAGGGAACCTTATGAACACTGAAGCTTTCTTT.

The rearrangement uses TRBV6-5 and TRBJ1-4; a weak D match, TRBD1 (6 bases). Germline V gives CDR1 MNHEY, CDR2 SVGAGI. This CDR3 has 14 residues. Trimming removed 8 bases at V and 8 bases at J, with 18 bases between. The CDR3 nucleotides are TGTGCCAGCGCTCACAGGGAACTTAGGGAAAAACTGTTTTTT. It encodes CASAHRELREKLFF.

The chain links TRBV7-9 to TRBJ2-3, with 7 bases lining up with TRBD1. V lost 4 bases, J lost 6 bases, and 7 bases stayed unmatched. Per the germline V gene, CDR1 is SEHNR and CDR2 is FQNEAQ (reference sequence). The CDR3 has 14 residues. The CDR3 spells CASSSDRAADTQYF. The CDR3 region has the DNA TGTGCCAGCAGCTCAGACAGGGCCGCGGATACGCAGTATTTT. The whole variable domain, remainder taken from reference TRBV7-9 and TRBJ2-3, is DTGVSQNPRHKITKRGQNVTFRCDPISEHNRLYWYRQTLGQGPEFLTYFQNEAQLEKSRLLSDRFSAERPKGSFSTLEIQRTEQGDSAMYLCASSSDRAADTQYFGPGTRLTVL.

The J gene is TRBJ1-4, the V gene TRBV5-1, with 10 positions matching TRBD1. With 4 bases clipped from V and 5 bases from J, the junction kept 5 bases outside the gene matches. Germline V gives CDR1 SGHRS, CDR2 YFSETQ. The length of the CDR3 is 15 residues. CDR3 region: CASSLQTGGNEKLFF. Written as DNA, the CDR3 is TGCGCCAGCAGCCTCCAGACAGGGGGCAATGAAAAACTGTTTTTT.

In DNA, the CDR3 is TGTGCCAGCAGCCAAGATGCGACAAAGGGGCAGCCCCAGCATTTT. Protein sequence: CASSQDATKGQPQHF. This sequence joins TRBV3-1 (or the pseudogene TRBV3-2) and TRBJ1-5; perhaps TRBD1 as D (5 bases). The CDR3 spans 15 residues. Germline values: CDR1 LGHDT, CDR2 YNNKEL (reference sequence). Trimming took off 0 bases at V and 7 bases at J, with 13 bases between the two ends.

V is TRBV2 and J is TRBJ1-5; 7 bases align to TRBD1. V lost 6 bases and J lost 5; bases outside the gene matches: 7. CDR3 length: 14 residues. Germline CDR1 reads SNHLY; CDR2 reads FYNNEI. The CDR3 is CASRDRQGDQPQHF. CDR3 sequence (DNA): TGTGCCAGCAGGGATCGACAGGGTGATCAGCCCCAGCATTTT.

This chain joins TRBV6-4 and TRBJ2-3, with unresolved D. This CDR3 spans 14 amino acids. Germline lookup yields CDR1 MRHNA and CDR2 SNTAGT. Trimming stripped 5 bases from V and 6 bases from J, with 15 bases between. CDR3: CASSPRPDFDTQYF. CDR3 DNA: TGTGCCAGCAGTCCCCGACCAGACTTCGATACGCAGTATTTT.

This chain uses TRBV15 with TRBJ2-1; 7 positions match TRBD2. CDR1 is LNHNV and CDR2 is YYDKDF in the germline V gene (reference sequence). The CDR3 is 16 amino acids. Trimming took 6 bases from V and 0 from J; bases not matched to a gene: 8. CDR3 in DNA: TGTGCCACCAGTCCCCTTCTAGCGGTCTCCTACAATGAGCAGTTCTTC. As protein: CATSPLLAVSYNEQFF.

The chain links TRBV12-3 or TRBV12-4 to TRBJ2-7; a weak D match, TRBD1 (6 bases). The ends were cut back, 2 bases at V and 5 bases at J, with 10 bases in the middle. The CDR3 runs 13 residues. The CDR3 nucleotides read TGTGCCAGCAGTTTAAGGGGGAACAACGAGCAGTACTTC. Its protein product is CASSLRGNNEQYF.

The genes are TRBV4-1 and TRBJ1-5; TRBD1 might be the D (6 bases). V lost 1 base to trimming and J lost 3 bases, with 13 bases between them. Looked up from germline, CDR1 is MGHRA and CDR2 is YSYEKL. The CDR3 sequence is 16 residues long. The CDR3 nucleotides are TGCGCCAGCAGCCAAGCGCTGGACAGACCCAATCAGCCCCAGCATTTT. This gives the protein CASSQALDRPNQPQHF.

The chain links TRBV6-2 or TRBV6-3 to TRBJ1-6; D is unclear. CDR1 is MNHEY, CDR2 SVGEGT, per germline. V lost 2 bases to trimming and J lost 7 bases, with 3 bases between them. The CDR3 has 12 amino acids. In DNA, the CDR3 is TGTGCCAGCAGTTACCAGAATTCACCCCTCCACTTT. Translated, it gives CASSYQNSPLHF.

This clone was found once. V and J are TRBV24-1 and TRBJ2-2; 8 nucleotides line up with TRBD1. Germline CDR1 KGHDR, CDR2 SFDVKD. The CDR3 sequence is 18 residues long. V trimming: 0 bases; J trimming: 6 bases; junction bases outside the gene matches: 11. The CDR3 spells CATSDLGPQGALPGELFF. In DNA, the CDR3 is TGTGCCACCAGTGATTTGGGCCCGCAGGGGGCGCTTCCCGGGGAGCTGTTTTTT.

This clone was detected only once. This rearrangement joins TRBV30 to TRBJ2-3, with D perhaps TRBD2 (5 bases). The length of the CDR3 is 15 residues. Germline V gene sequence: CDR1 GTSNPN, CDR2 SVGIG (reference sequence). Trimming shortened V by 0 bases and J by 6 bases, and 16 bases separated the two germline ends. The DNA of the CDR3 is TGTGCCTGGAGTGTACCAGAAGTTACGGGGGATACGCAGTATTTT. Translating gives CAWSVPEVTGDTQYF. The full variable domain, in which reference TRBV30 and TRBJ2-3 provide the parts outside the CDR3, is SQTIHQWPATLVQPVGSPLSLECTVEGTSNPNLYWYRQAAGRGLQLLFYSVGIGQISSEVPQNLSASRPQDRQFILSSKKLLLSDSGFYLCAWSVPEVTGDTQYFGPGTRLTVL.

The genes are TRBV5-1 and TRBJ2-7; the match to TRBD2 covers 10 bases. The V and J ends lost 1 base and 3 bases, in that order; junction bases with no gene match: 1. The CDR3 spans 14 residues. Germline CDR1 SGHRS, CDR2 YFSETQ. CDR3 region: CASSLLAGDYEQYF. The CDR3, as DNA: TGCGCCAGCAGCTTGCTAGCGGGGGACTACGAGCAGTACTTC.

V is TRBV19 and J is TRBJ1-3; D is unclear. This CDR3 has 16 amino acids. Trimming left V 4 bases short and J 0 bases short, with 13 bases between. Germline CDR1 is LNHDA and CDR2 is SQIVND (reference sequence). The CDR3 region has the DNA TGTGCCAGTAGTACTTTGGGCGCTAACTCTGGAAACACCATATATTTT. This translates into CASSTLGANSGNTIYF.

The J gene is TRBJ1-1, the V gene TRBV28; D is possibly TRBD1 (6 bases). The CDR3 runs to 16 residues. With 3 bases removed from V and 1 base from J, the gap between germline ends came to 15 bases. Germline V CDR1 and CDR2: MDHEN, SYDVKM. CDR3 sequence: CASSFPWRGANTEAFF. DNA for the CDR3: TGTGCCAGCAGTTTCCCCTGGCGGGGGGCGAACACTGAAGCTTTCTTT.

The J gene is TRBJ1-2, the V gene TRBV7-2; D is possibly TRBD1 (6 bases). V lost 0 bases, J lost 8 bases, and 19 bases lay in between. The CDR3 contains 16 residues. Per germline, CDR1 SGHTA and CDR2 FQGNSA. The DNA for the CDR3 is TGTGCCAGCAGCTTAGCGGGGCCAGGGGAGTATATGGGCTACACCTTC. Residues: CASSLAGPGEYMGYTF.

In its sample, this clone was seen a few times. The chain has TRBV6-5 and TRBJ1-2; D gene ambiguous. The germline CDR1 and CDR2 sequences are MNHEY and SVGAGI. This CDR3 has 11 residues. V lost 4 bases and J lost 8, with 8 bases in between. The CDR3 sequence: CASSSERGYTF. CDR3 bases: TGTGCCAGCAGTTCCGAGAGGGGCTACACCTTC.

This chain links TRBV10-3 with TRBJ1-2, with 10 positions matching TRBD1. V lost 7 bases, J lost 6 bases, and 8 bases stayed unmatched. The CDR3 length is 14 residues. CDR1 is ENHRY and CDR2 is SYGVKD in the germline V gene. CDR3 amino acids: CAITADRGGNGYTF. The CDR3 region has the DNA TGTGCCATCACCGCGGACAGGGGGGGGAATGGCTACACCTTC.

The chain carries TRBV6-2 or TRBV6-3 and TRBJ1-2; D is unclear. The CDR3 covers 14 residues. Trimming removed 6 bases at V and 3 bases at J, with 14 bases between. Germline V gene sequence: CDR1 MNHEY, CDR2 SVGEGT. The CDR3 region is CASSIPGVDYGYTF. DNA for the CDR3: TGTGCCAGCAGCATTCCGGGTGTGGACTATGGCTACACCTTC.

The chain recombines TRBV11-3 with TRBJ1-1; D gene ambiguous. This CDR3 spans 13 amino acids. Between the trimmed V and J ends, which lost 2 bases and 11 bases, there was a span of 15 bases. CDR1 and CDR2 (germline): SGHNT, YENEEA. The CDR3: CASSLTTVTRAFF. The CDR3 DNA is TGTGCCAGCAGCTTAACGACGGTTACTAGGGCTTTCTTT.

The gene calls are TRBV5-1 and TRBJ2-5; the D gene is possibly TRBD1 (6 bases). V was pared by 0 bases and J by 5 bases, with 14 bases between. Germline CDR1 SGHRS, CDR2 YFSETQ. The CDR3 spans 15 residues. Written as DNA, the CDR3 is TGCGCCAGCAGCTTGGTTCCCGGGACAAAGGAGACCCAGTACTTC. As protein: CASSLVPGTKETQYF.